Presented here are 8 T cell receptor beta chains from one specimen sequenced in a study of blood T cell repertoires in COVID-19 (TCRdb year 2020). Receptor amplification or capture employed the immunoSEQ multiplex PCR assay. As stored in TCRdb, this immuneACCESS dataset retains in-frame rearrangements with V and J assigned. A fraction of the clones does not appear; measured against another copy, unresolved V genes explain less than half of the discrepancy, and the remainder lacks a known reason. The sample includes 190,000 or so clones, with around 87% observed a single time. The leading ten clones occupy 2.5% of the sample. The material sequenced was peripheral blood. The receptors stem from a man aged 35-49 years with active or convalescent COVID-19.

The chain recombines TRBV7-9 with TRBJ2-5, with TRBD2 matching over 12 bases. In germline, CDR1 is SEHNR, CDR2 FQNEAQ (reference sequence). V lost 4 bases and J lost 3; bases outside the gene matches: 0. The CDR3 has 14 amino acids. DNA of the CDR3: TGTGCCAGCAGCTGGACTAGCGGGGAAGAGACCCAGTACTTC. Residues: CASSWTSGEETQYF.

The chain employs TRBV2 and TRBJ2-5, with a possible D match to TRBD2 (6 bases). The CDR3 spans 14 residues. The V end lost 3 bases, the J end lost 5 bases, and 13 bases lay between the germline ends. Germline V lookup: CDR1 SNHLY, CDR2 FYNNEI. The DNA of the CDR3 is TGTGCCAGCAGTGAGGAGGGGCTGCGGGAGACCCAGTACTTC. This gives the protein CASSEEGLRETQYF.

The chain carries TRBV29-1 and TRBJ1-5; 7 nucleotides agree with TRBD1. The CDR3 spans 15 residues. Germline-derived CDR1 and CDR2 are SQVTM and ANQGSEA. V lost 4 bases, J lost 0 bases, and 6 bases stayed unmatched. Here the CDR3 DNA reads TGCAGCGTTGTTCTGACAGGGTATAGCAATCAGCCCCAGCATTTT. Protein product: CSVVLTGYSNQPQHF.

The rearrangement uses TRBV7-9 and TRBJ1-1, with 7 positions matching TRBD1. V was pared by 5 bases and J by 0 bases, with 3 bases of the junction left unmatched. The germline gives CDR1 SEHNR, CDR2 FQNEAQ (reference sequence). The CDR3 loop spans 14 amino acids. For the CDR3, the DNA is TGTGCCAGCAGCGAGACAGGGATGAACACTGAAGCTTTCTTT. It yields the protein CASSETGMNTEAFF.

This clone appeared a single time. The chain has TRBV28 and TRBJ2-5; 10 positions match TRBD2. This CDR3 has 16 amino acids. V trimming: 6 bases; J trimming: 2 bases; junction bases outside the gene matches: 9. The germline CDR1 and CDR2 sequences are MDHEN and SYDVKM. As DNA, the CDR3 is TGTGCCAGCAGAGGAACCCAACTAGCGGGGCAAGAGACCCAGTACTTC. Translating gives CASRGTQLAGQETQYF.

This chain joins TRBV6-5 and TRBJ2-7, with D tentatively TRBD2 (6 bases). This CDR3 comprises 15 residues. Trimming removed 6 bases at V and 0 bases at J, with 15 bases between. Germline lookup yields CDR1 MNHEY and CDR2 SVGAGI. CDR3 sequence reads: CASSLGRESSYEQYF. CDR3 nucleotide sequence: TGTGCCAGCAGCCTGGGACGGGAGAGCTCCTACGAGCAGTACTTC.

This sequence joins TRBV2 and TRBJ1-5; 8 bases agree with TRBD1. Trimming removed 6 bases from V and 9 bases from J; junction bases left unmatched: 10. CDR3 length: 14 amino acids. From germline, CDR1 is SNHLY and CDR2 FYNNEI. The CDR3 region has the DNA TGTGCCAGCAGGGGTACAGGGGGGGGTTTGCCCCAGCATTTT. Encoded protein: CASRGTGGGLPQHF.

The chain links TRBV30 to TRBJ2-6; 9 nucleotides line up with TRBD1. The junction had 8 bases not matched to a gene; V was cut back by 1 base and J by 4 bases. Per the germline V gene, CDR1 is GTSNPN and CDR2 is SVGIG (reference sequence). This CDR3 has 17 residues. This chain's CDR3 is CAWSGDRVISGANVLTF. The CDR3 bases are TGTGCCTGGAGTGGGGACAGGGTAATATCCGGGGCCAACGTCCTGACTTTC.